This T cell receptor beta chain was observed in a study of PD-1 blockade in classical Hodgkin lymphoma. Overall study findings and caveats: Patients excluded were those beginning nivolumab under 1 year after ASCT. At C4D1, TCR diversity had climbed significantly for CD4+ cells, though not for CD8+ cells. At baseline, newly diagnosed patients reportedly showed less TCR diversity than healthy donors.

Time point here: cycle 4 day 1 (C4D1), after more than five weeks of nivolumab. Exposure to brentuximab vedotin varied, and each patient had relapsed following autologous stem cell transplantation. Complete response, partial response or progressive disease was each patient's best response. Of note for this clone: Its target is unknown.

There are 12 residues in the CDR3. The V and J ends lost 5 bases and 3 bases respectively, with 8 bases between them. Germline V gene sequence: CDR1 MDHEN, CDR2 SYDVKM. Measured with immunoSEQ multiplex PCR; TCRdb has only the in-frame clones, and not every one. The sample lists tens of thousands of clones, 77% seen once, with roughly 9.2% in the top ten. The chain uses TRBV28 and TRBJ2-7, with D maybe TRBD2 (6 bases). This specimen was peripheral blood mononuclear cells (PBMCs), taken before the fourth cycle of nivolumab. The receptor comes from a human donor with classical Hodgkin lymphoma. CDR3 sequence reads: CASSVGGYEQYF. Written as DNA, the CDR3 is TGTGCCAGCAGTGTCGGGGGCTACGAGCAGTACTTC.